One and the same sample provided the 21 T cell receptor beta chains below, sequenced in a study of T cells in Graves' hyperthyroidism and ophthalmopathy. The CDR3 regions of TCR beta were amplified from RNA transcripts. When the TCR CDR3 underwent first-round RT-PCR, the HTBI primer set was used. TCRdb reprocessed the multiplex PCR reads via MiXCR and lists one record per CDR3 protein. The sample holds 490,000 or so distinct CDR3 sequences, about 16% seen once. Specimen: blood. Source of these receptors: a woman in her twenties or thirties with Graves' ophthalmopathy.

This clonotype was counted many times. The chain has TRBV7-2 and TRBJ2-7, with unresolved D. The V end was cut by 0 bases, the J end by 1 base, with 7 bases between. The CDR3 sequence is 14 residues long. Germline CDR1 is SGHTA and CDR2 is FQGNSA. The CDR3 DNA sequence: TGTGCCAGCAGCTTAGCGCACACGTCCTACGAGCAGTACTTC. Its translation is CASSLAHTSYEQYF.

In this sample, this clonotype turned up many times. The J gene is TRBJ2-7, the V gene TRBV7-9, with TRBD2 matching over 11 bases. Trimming cost V 8 bases and J 8 bases; bases outside gene matches: 11. In germline, CDR1 is SEHNR, CDR2 FQNEAQ (reference sequence). This CDR3 has 14 amino acids. The CDR3 sequence: CASASVTSGNQQYF. The CDR3 DNA is TGTGCCAGCGCATCGGTGACTAGCGGGAACCAGCAGTACTTC.

This clonotype was observed at least ten times. The genes are TRBV28 and TRBJ1-5; TRBD1 matches at 12 bases. The germline CDR1 and CDR2 sequences are MDHEN and SYDVKM. V shed 8 bases and J 1 base; nucleotides not matched to a gene: 9. The CDR3 runs to 17 residues. The CDR3 coding sequence is TGTGCCAGCGAAACCGGGACAGGGGGCTGGAGCAATCAGCCCCAGCATTTT. This codes for CASETGTGGWSNQPQHF.

This clonotype occurred many times. The V gene is TRBV7-8, the J gene TRBJ2-1; D ambiguous. V lost 1 base, J lost 2 bases, and 12 bases lay in between. The V gene's germline CDR1 is SGHVS and CDR2 FQNEAQ. The CDR3 sequence is 16 residues long. CDR3 region: CASSLEPSATYNEQFF. In nucleotides, the CDR3 is TGTGCCAGCAGCTTAGAACCCTCAGCCACCTACAATGAGCAGTTCTTC.

This clonotype was seen at least ten times. The chain recombines TRBV10-3 with TRBJ2-7; D might be TRBD1 (6 bases). CDR3 length: 16 amino acids. Germline-derived CDR1 and CDR2 are ENHRY and SYGVKD. Trimming cost V 0 bases and J 1 base, with 13 bases left between them. The CDR3 DNA follows: TGTGCCATCAGTGAGTCGGGACAAGGGAAGTCCTACGAGCAGTACTTC. It is translated as CAISESGQGKSYEQYF.

V usage is TRBV24-1 and J usage is TRBJ2-3; D is unresolved. This CDR3 is 14 amino acids long. With 7 bases removed from V and 0 bases from J, the gap between germline ends came to 10 bases. Germline loops: CDR1 KGHDR, CDR2 SFDVKD. The CDR3 coding sequence is TGTGCCACCAGCGAATCGCCTAGCACAGATACGCAGTATTTT. Translating gives CATSESPSTDTQYF.

This clonotype was observed at least ten times. The CDR3, as DNA: TGTGCCAGCAGCTTAGCGCCAGGGAATCAGCCCCAGCATTTT. Translating it yields CASSLAPGNQPQHF. The chain recombines TRBV7-2 with TRBJ1-5; weak D call: TRBD1 (5 bases). The CDR3 runs to 14 residues. V shed 0 bases and J shed 4 bases, with 7 bases lying between them. Per germline, CDR1 SGHTA and CDR2 FQGNSA.

CDR3 region: CASSLGASAYEQYF. The DNA of the CDR3 is TGTGCCAGCAGCTTAGGGGCTAGCGCATACGAGCAGTACTTC. The V call is TRBV13, the J call TRBJ2-7, with a tentative D call TRBD2 (6 bases). Germline lookup yields CDR1 PRHDT and CDR2 FYEKMQ (reference sequence). The CDR3 contains 14 residues. V lost 0 bases and J lost 4, with 10 bases in between.

Comments on this clonotype: A much larger clone differs from this one at a single base, so this may be a read error. The chain couples TRBV12-3 or TRBV12-4 to TRBJ1-6; perhaps TRBD1 as D (6 bases). V lost 6 bases and J 1 base, leaving 19 bases between the germline ends. There are 18 residues in the CDR3. CDR3 in amino acids: CASRPDGQKRSYNSPLHF. CDR3 nucleotides: TGTGCCAGCAGACCAGATGGACAGAAACGATCCTATAATTCACCCCTCCACTTT.

The chain couples TRBV6-2 or TRBV6-3 to TRBJ2-7; 9 bases are a match to TRBD1. The CDR3 consists of 15 residues. Per the germline V gene, CDR1 is MNHEY and CDR2 is SVGEGT. Losses at the gene ends were 8 bases for V and 3 bases for J; bases not matched to a gene: 11. The CDR3 spells CASLTGTGIFYEQYF. The CDR3 region has the DNA TGTGCCAGCCTAACCGGGACAGGGATCTTCTACGAGCAGTACTTC.

The chain carries TRBV7-3 and TRBJ1-2, with 7 bases identical to TRBD1. J lost 4 bases, V lost 5 bases, and 7 bases had no gene match. This CDR3 is built from 14 residues. CDR1 is SGHTA, CDR2 FQGTGA, per germline. The CDR3 sequence is CASSVTGSGYGYTF. For the CDR3, the DNA is TGTGCCAGCAGCGTGACAGGGTCGGGCTATGGCTACACCTTC.

V gene TRBV7-2 combines with J gene TRBJ2-2; D call uncertain. CDR3 size: 14 residues. V lost 3 bases and J 2 bases, leaving 7 bases between the germline ends. Germline V lookup: CDR1 SGHTA, CDR2 FQGNSA. In nucleotides, the CDR3 is TGTGCCAGCAGCTTCACGACAAACACCGGGGAGCTGTTTTTT. This sequence encodes CASSFTTNTGELFF.

The chain uses TRBV20-1 and TRBJ1-5; TRBD1 matches 10 bases. Trimming cost V 3 bases and J 6 bases; bases outside gene matches: 8. This CDR3 is 15 amino acids long. Germline CDR1 reads DFQATT; CDR2 reads SNEGSKA (reference sequence). The CDR3 DNA sequence: TGCAGTGCTAGGCTCCCGGGACAGGGGCGTCAGCCCCAGCATTTT. Protein product: CSARLPGQGRQPQHF.

The genes are TRBV6-2 or TRBV6-3 and TRBJ2-1; D is perhaps TRBD2 (6 bases). Germline CDR1 reads MNHEY; CDR2 reads SVGEGT. The germline V and J ends were trimmed by 5 bases and 7 bases, with 21 bases remaining between them. The CDR3 covers 16 residues. The DNA of the CDR3 is TGTGCCAGCAGTACCACCTCAGCGGGTGTGTGGAATGAGCAGTTCTTC. Translated, it gives CASSTTSAGVWNEQFF.

J is TRBJ1-2 and V is TRBV6-1, with D perhaps TRBD1 (5 bases). Trimming took off 7 bases at V and 2 bases at J, with 20 bases between the two ends. The CDR3 length is 16 residues. Germline V CDR1 and CDR2: MNHNS, SASEGT. CDR3: CASTERRVQGNYGYTF. CDR3 bases: TGTGCCAGCACCGAAAGAAGGGTGCAGGGAAACTATGGCTACACCTTC.

This clonotype turned up a few times. This sequence joins TRBV10-3 and TRBJ2-5; 7 positions match TRBD1. The germline gives CDR1 ENHRY, CDR2 SYGVKD. This CDR3 has 15 amino acids. Germline trimming cut 6 bases from V and 5 bases from J; bases unmatched to any gene: 12. The CDR3 nucleotides are TGTGCCATCAGAGACCGGGACAGCGGTTGGGAGACCCAGTACTTC. Translating gives CAIRDRDSGWETQYF.

This chain joins TRBV20-1 and TRBJ2-3; 10 nucleotides align to TRBD2. Germline CDR1 is DFQATT and CDR2 is SNEGSKA (reference sequence). CDR3 size: 18 residues. J gave up 1 base and V 5 bases, and 15 bases lay outside the gene matches. The DNA for the CDR3 is TGCAGTGCTCCCTCCCCTCTTCTAGCGGGAGACCGCACAGATACGCAGTATTTT. Protein: CSAPSPLLAGDRTDTQYF.

This clonotype appeared a few times. V usage is TRBV19 and J usage is TRBJ1-2, with D tentatively TRBD1 (6 bases). In germline, CDR1 is LNHDA, CDR2 SQIVND (reference sequence). There are 12 residues in the CDR3. Trimming stripped 4 bases from V and 7 bases from J, with 10 bases between. In DNA form, the CDR3 reads TGTGCCAGTAGTACGACAGGAGGTGGCTACACCTTC. Residues: CASSTTGGGYTF.

The table lists this clonotype with many counts. V and J are TRBV24-1 and TRBJ2-5; D is possibly TRBD1 (6 bases). In germline, CDR1 is KGHDR, CDR2 SFDVKD. The CDR3 extends over 14 amino acids. The V gene lost 4 bases and the J gene lost 1 base, with 9 bases spanning the gap. The CDR3 is CATSDLDSQETQYF. DNA of the CDR3: TGTGCCACCAGTGACCTGGACAGCCAAGAGACCCAGTACTTC.

This clonotype was recorded at least ten times. The rearrangement links TRBV6-2 or TRBV6-3 to TRBJ2-1; 10 bases are a match to TRBD2. Germline V CDR1 and CDR2: MNHEY, SVGEGT. With V trimmed by 3 bases and J by 3 bases, 8 bases remained unmatched. This CDR3 has 17 residues. CDR3 sequence reads: CASSYGLIAGGYNEQFF. CDR3 nucleotide sequence: TGTGCCAGCAGTTATGGTCTTATAGCGGGAGGCTACAATGAGCAGTTCTTC.

This sequence joins TRBV2 and TRBJ1-5; possible D gene TRBD1, 6 bases. V dropped 5 bases and J dropped 7 bases, with 18 bases sitting between them. Germline CDR1 and CDR2: SNHLY and FYNNEI. The CDR3 contains 15 residues. In DNA, the CDR3 is TGTGCCAGCAGTACCCCGACAGGCCCCGGGCAGCCCCAGCATTTT. Translating it yields CASSTPTGPGQPQHF.